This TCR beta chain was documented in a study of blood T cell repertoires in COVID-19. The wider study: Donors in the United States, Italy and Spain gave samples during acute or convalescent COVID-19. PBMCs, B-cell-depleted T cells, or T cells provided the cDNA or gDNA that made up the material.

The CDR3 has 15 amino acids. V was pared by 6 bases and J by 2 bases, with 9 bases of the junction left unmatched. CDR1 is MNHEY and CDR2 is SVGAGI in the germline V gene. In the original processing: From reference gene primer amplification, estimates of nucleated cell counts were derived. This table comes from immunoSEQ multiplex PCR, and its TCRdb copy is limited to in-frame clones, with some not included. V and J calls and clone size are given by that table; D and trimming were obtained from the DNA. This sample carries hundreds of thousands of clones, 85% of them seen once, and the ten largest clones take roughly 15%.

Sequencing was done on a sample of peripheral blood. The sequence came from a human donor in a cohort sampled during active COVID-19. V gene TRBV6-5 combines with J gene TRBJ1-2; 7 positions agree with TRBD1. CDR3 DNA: TGTGCCAGCAGACCCGACAGGGTGGCCAACTATGGCTACACCTTC. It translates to CASRPDRVANYGYTF.